The present TCR beta chain was sequenced within a study of shared clonotypes between healthy human individuals. Study summary: The cohort comprised a couple of women and a few men. Their ages spanned 18 to 49 years. Study-level points and caveats: Non-shared clonotypes had lower generation probabilities than those shared by all four donors.

Division of CD4+ cells produced a CD45RA+ naive subset and a CD45RA-negative memory subset. Of note for this clone: The antigen is undetermined.

The repertoire was sequenced with immunoSEQ multiplex PCR; TCRdb's copy has only in-frame clones and lacks some. The data contain 2 million to 3 million clones, over 85% of them singletons. The V gene end was trimmed by 6 bases and the J gene end by 0 bases; junction bases not matched to a gene: 7. Looked up from germline, CDR1 is ENHRY and CDR2 is SYGVKD. The CDR3 is made up of 16 amino acids. The specimen sequenced was naive CD4+ T cells from PBMCs. Subset described: CD45RA+ positively selected. The TCR comes from a man aged 18 to 29 in good health. Some clones in this sample may be carry-over from other donors' samples. V and J are TRBV10-3 and TRBJ2-7, with 11 nucleotides matching TRBD1. The CDR3 region is CAISQGQGGSSYEQYF. The CDR3 DNA reads as TGTGCCATCAGCCAGGGACAGGGGGGAAGCTCCTACGAGCAGTACTTC.